This T cell receptor (beta chain) was recovered during a study of T cells after yellow fever vaccination. MiXCR, applied by TCRdb to the 5' RACE reads, yields one record per CDR3 protein. The table lists around 310,000 distinct CDR3 sequences, around 3.9% of them singletons, with 24% in the top ten. The V gene's germline CDR1 is DFQATT and CDR2 SNEGSKA (reference sequence). The germline V and J ends were trimmed by 1 base and 0 bases, with 2 bases remaining between them. The length of the CDR3 is 12 residues. The material sequenced was PBMCs, taken 5 days after the yellow fever booster vaccination. The source of this sequence is a man between 18 and 29 years old who received the YFV17D yellow fever vaccine. The rearrangement links TRBV20-1 to TRBJ2-3; the D is unclear. The CDR3 DNA follows: TGCAGTGCTAGAGGGAGCACAGATACGCAGTATTTT. Translation: CSARGSTDTQYF.